A selection of T cell receptor beta chains follows, all from one sample in a study of blood T cell repertoires in COVID-19. Profiling relied on immunoSEQ multiplex PCR, and the TCRdb table lists in-frame clones only, not all of them. The sample yields over 250,000 clones, around 91% seen once. Sequencing used peripheral blood. The receptor source for this set is a woman between 55 and 75 years old with acute or convalescent COVID-19. Each CDR3 is given with its conserved first and last residue. The order of the fields is CDR3 protein, J gene, V gene, D gene. A D gene is named only where the DNA matches it firmly.

CDR3 protein: CASSLEDSFNQPQHF
J gene: TRBJ1-5
V gene: TRBV28
D gene: .

CDR3 protein: CASSVADRAHYEQYF
J gene: TRBJ2-7
V gene: TRBV9
D gene: TRBD1

CDR3 protein: CASSLGGQGASYEQYF
J gene: TRBJ2-7
V gene: TRBV13
D gene: TRBD1

CDR3 protein: CASSQEPGTGLRNEQFF
J gene: TRBJ2-1
V gene: TRBV4-3
D gene: TRBD1

CDR3 protein: CASKQGAVDTQYF
J gene: TRBJ2-3
V gene: TRBV12-3/TRBV12-4
D gene: TRBD1

CDR3 protein: CASSREAASTNQPQHF
J gene: TRBJ1-5
V gene: TRBV19
D gene: .

CDR3 protein: CASSVGQGEQETQYF
J gene: TRBJ2-5
V gene: TRBV7-2
D gene: TRBD1

CDR3 protein: CASSLTNDRGNEQFF
J gene: TRBJ2-1
V gene: TRBV7-3
D gene: TRBD1

CDR3 protein: CASSRRGAVNTGELFF
J gene: TRBJ2-2
V gene: TRBV7-2
D gene: .

CDR3 protein: CASSPRLAGANNEQFF
J gene: TRBJ2-1
V gene: TRBV7-3
D gene: TRBD2

CDR3 protein: CASSIGARGYFGYTF
J gene: TRBJ1-2
V gene: TRBV19
D gene: .

CDR3 protein: CASSADRGPITRNQPQHF
J gene: TRBJ1-5
V gene: TRBV9
D gene: TRBD1

CDR3 protein: CASSQAVPETQYF
J gene: TRBJ2-5
V gene: TRBV4-2
D gene: .

CDR3 protein: CASSQGQYEQYF
J gene: TRBJ2-7
V gene: TRBV2
D gene: .

CDR3 protein: CASSGPQGAISYEQYF
J gene: TRBJ2-7
V gene: TRBV5-4
D gene: TRBD1

CDR3 protein: CASSSAREWGGYEQYF
J gene: TRBJ2-7
V gene: TRBV28
D gene: TRBD2

CDR3 protein: CASSLSQGTGKAGEQYF
J gene: TRBJ2-7
V gene: TRBV27
D gene: TRBD1

CDR3 protein: CASSPRDRESQPQHF
J gene: TRBJ1-5
V gene: TRBV19
D gene: TRBD1

CDR3 protein: CATSDAGTGAHQPQHF
J gene: TRBJ1-5
V gene: TRBV24-1
D gene: TRBD1

CDR3 protein: CASSVGERPADTQYF
J gene: TRBJ2-3
V gene: TRBV9
D gene: .

CDR3 protein: CASSFSLGVQGEQFF
J gene: TRBJ2-1
V gene: TRBV7-8
D gene: .

CDR3 protein: CASSIRAGGPYNEQFF
J gene: TRBJ2-1
V gene: TRBV19
D gene: TRBD2

CDR3 protein: CASSLEGGRVYGYTF
J gene: TRBJ1-2
V gene: TRBV7-3
D gene: .

CDR3 protein: CASSILPGGYEQYF
J gene: TRBJ2-7
V gene: TRBV19
D gene: TRBD1

CDR3 protein: CASRGRQGPFNEQFF
J gene: TRBJ2-1
V gene: TRBV6-5
D gene: TRBD1